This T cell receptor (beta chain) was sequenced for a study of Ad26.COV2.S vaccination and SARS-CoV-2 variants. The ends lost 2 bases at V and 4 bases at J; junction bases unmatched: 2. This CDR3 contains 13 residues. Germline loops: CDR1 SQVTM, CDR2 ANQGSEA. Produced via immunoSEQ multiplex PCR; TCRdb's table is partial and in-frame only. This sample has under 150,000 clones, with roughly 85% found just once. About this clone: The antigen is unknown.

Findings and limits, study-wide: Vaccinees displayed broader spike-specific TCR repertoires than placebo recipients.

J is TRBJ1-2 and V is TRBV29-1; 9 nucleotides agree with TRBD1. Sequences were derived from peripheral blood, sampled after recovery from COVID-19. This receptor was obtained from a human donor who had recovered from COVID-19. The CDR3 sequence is CSVEMGQGYGYTF. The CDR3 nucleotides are TGCAGCGTTGAAATGGGACAGGGCTATGGCTACACCTTC.